Below are 24 T cell receptor beta chains sequenced from a single sample in a study of cytomegalovirus exposure and HLA in healthy donors (dated by TCRdb to 2017 to 2019). The library was prepared using the immunoSEQ multiplex PCR assay. For the multiplex PCR, a mixture combining 60 forward primers for TCR Vbeta segments and 13 reverse primers for TCR Jbeta segments was used. In TCRdb, the immuneACCESS table is reduced to in-frame sequences with V and J assigned. These tables do not hold every clone; where another copy was compared, an unresolved V gene accounts for under half, and the others remain unexplained. Recorded for this sample are about 160,000 clones; 82% of them occurred a single time. The ten top clones hold about 1.6% of the sample. The sequenced sample was PBMCs. These receptor sequences come from a girl under 18 in good health and CMV-seropositive.

The J gene is TRBJ2-5, the V gene TRBV7-3; 8 nucleotides align to TRBD1. Germline V CDR1 and CDR2: SGHTA, FQGTGA. The CDR3 is 13 amino acids. V shed 6 bases, J shed 7 bases, and the junction held 7 bases outside the gene matches. The CDR3 protein is CASSSTGDTTQYF. The CDR3 DNA is TGTGCCAGCAGTTCGACAGGGGATACGACCCAGTACTTC.

V is TRBV28 and J is TRBJ1-2; D remains ambiguous. Between the trimmed V and J ends, which lost 8 bases and 6 bases, there was a span of 16 bases. CDR3 length: 13 residues. Germline assignment: CDR1 MDHEN and CDR2 SYDVKM. The CDR3 loop reads CASGGHLRNGYTF. Written as DNA, the CDR3 is TGTGCCAGCGGAGGCCATCTCAGGAATGGCTACACCTTC.

For this clone: Additional DNA sequences in this sample encode the identical CDR3. This chain connects TRBV11-2 to TRBJ1-3; no definite D call. V lost 0 bases, J lost 0 bases, and 6 bases lay in between. The CDR3 covers 15 residues. Germline V gene data show CDR1 as SGHAT and CDR2 as FQNNGV. CDR3 sequence (DNA): TGTGCCAGCAGCTTAGAGTCCCTCTCTGGAAACACCATATATTTT. Protein sequence: CASSLESLSGNTIYF.

CDR3 in DNA: TGCAGCGTTGAGTATATGACAGGCGGCGTCACTGAAGCTTTCTTT. The encoded protein is CSVEYMTGGVTEAFF. The V call is TRBV29-1, the J call TRBJ1-1; TRBD1 might be the D (6 bases). Germline V gene sequence: CDR1 SQVTM, CDR2 ANQGSEA. The CDR3 has 15 residues. The V gene lost 3 bases and the J gene lost 4 bases, with 18 bases spanning the gap.

CDR3: CASSSGTGSYEQYF. CDR3 DNA sequence: TGTGCCAGCAGCTCAGGGACAGGGAGCTACGAGCAGTACTTC. The chain couples TRBV7-9 to TRBJ2-7, with 9 bases fitting TRBD1. The CDR3 length is 14 residues. The germline gives CDR1 SEHNR, CDR2 FQNEAQ (reference sequence). V lost 4 bases, J lost 3 bases, and 4 bases stayed unmatched. The variable domain in full, with the rest retrieved from reference TRBV7-9 and TRBJ2-7, is DTGVSQNPRHKITKRGQNVTFRCDPISEHNRLYWYRQTLGQGPEFLTYFQNEAQLEKSRLLSDRFSAERPKGSFSTLEIQRTEQGDSAMYLCASSSGTGSYEQYFGPGTRLTVT.

This rearrangement joins TRBV5-1 to TRBJ2-7; TRBD2 matches 10 bases. CDR3 length: 15 residues. CDR1 and CDR2 from the germline V gene are SGHRS and YFSETQ. Trimming took 0 bases from V and 3 from J; bases not matched to a gene: 3. The CDR3 bases are TGCGCCAGCAGCTTGGAAGTAGCGGGGGGCTACGAGCAGTACTTC. Translated, it gives CASSLEVAGGYEQYF.

This clone was counted once. V is TRBV27 and J is TRBJ2-7; 9 nucleotides match TRBD2. The CDR3 totals 16 residues. J lost 3 bases, V lost 5 bases, and 11 bases had no gene match. Germline assignment: CDR1 MNHEY and CDR2 SMNVEV (reference sequence). The CDR3 protein is CASSLWGGGAGYEQYF. CDR3 sequence (DNA): TGTGCCAGCAGTCTATGGGGCGGGGGGGCGGGCTACGAGCAGTACTTC.

The chain uses TRBV28 and TRBJ2-7; D perhaps matches TRBD2 (6 bases). The CDR3 extends over 14 amino acids. Trimming took off 6 bases at V and 4 bases at J, with 16 bases between the two ends. The germline V gene has CDR1 MDHEN and CDR2 SYDVKM. CDR3 protein: CASRFREKYYEQYF. CDR3 bases: TGTGCCAGCAGGTTCCGGGAGAAGTATTACGAGCAGTACTTC. The full variable domain, in which reference TRBV28 and TRBJ2-7 provide the parts outside the CDR3, is DVKVTQSSRYLVKRTGEKVFLECVQDMDHENMFWYRQDPGLGLRLIYFSYDVKMKEKGDIPEGYSVSREKKERFSLILESASTNQTSMYLCASRFREKYYEQYFGPGTRLTVT.

V usage is TRBV19 and J usage is TRBJ2-1; perhaps TRBD1 as D (5 bases). This CDR3 contains 14 residues. V lost 9 bases, J lost 0 bases, and 12 bases lay in between. CDR1 and CDR2 from the germline V gene are LNHDA and SQIVND (reference sequence). CDR3 in amino acids: CASLDRNSYNEQFF. In DNA form, the CDR3 reads TGTGCCAGCCTTGACAGAAACTCCTACAATGAGCAGTTCTTC.

The chain is built from TRBV7-2 and TRBJ2-6, with 7 bases identical to TRBD1. From germline, CDR1 is SGHTA and CDR2 FQGNSA. The CDR3 is made up of 15 amino acids. The V and J ends lost 5 bases and 4 bases, in that order; junction bases with no gene match: 5. Here the CDR3 reads CASSARGYGANVLTF. The CDR3 nucleotides are TGTGCCAGCAGCGCCAGGGGGTACGGGGCCAACGTCCTGACTTTC.

The V call is TRBV18, the J call TRBJ2-7; the match to TRBD1 covers 8 bases. The V gene's germline CDR1 is KGHSH and CDR2 LQKENI. V lost 2 bases, J lost 2 bases, and 5 bases stayed unmatched. The CDR3 is 15 amino acids. CDR3 in amino acids: CASSPLGQVPYEQYF. The CDR3 bases are TGTGCCAGCTCACCATTGGGACAGGTTCCCTACGAGCAGTACTTC.

CDR3: CSVTSTSGKTGELFF. For the CDR3, the DNA is TGCAGCGTCACCTCGACTAGCGGGAAGACCGGGGAGCTGTTTTTT. V usage is TRBV29-1 and J usage is TRBJ2-2; 11 bases fit TRBD2. Germline trimming cut 6 bases from V and 5 bases from J; bases unmatched to any gene: 8. Germline V gene sequence: CDR1 SQVTM, CDR2 ANQGSEA. This CDR3 has 15 amino acids.

The V and J genes are TRBV12-5 and TRBJ2-5; D is possibly TRBD1 (6 bases). The V gene lost 6 bases and the J gene lost 2 bases, with 16 bases spanning the gap. The CDR3 extends over 15 amino acids. CDR1 and CDR2 from the germline V gene are LGHNT and FRNRAP. The CDR3 nucleotides are TGTGCTAGTGGGGATGTCAAGACAGGACAAGAGACCCAGTACTTC. As protein: CASGDVKTGQETQYF.

J is TRBJ2-1 and V is TRBV4-2; 8 bases align to TRBD2. The CDR3 runs 17 residues. J lost 1 base, V lost 4 bases, and 9 bases had no gene match. Germline values: CDR1 LGHNA, CDR2 YNFKEQ. CDR3 amino acids: CASSRTRAGVSYNEQFF. CDR3 nucleotide sequence: TGTGCCAGCAGCCGGACGAGAGCGGGAGTTTCCTACAATGAGCAGTTCTTC.

This clone was detected only a few times. The chain recombines TRBV11-2 with TRBJ2-1; TRBD1 aligns across 12 bases. The germline V gene encodes CDR1 SGHAT and CDR2 FQNNGV. J gave up 9 bases and V 6 bases, and 12 bases lay outside the gene matches. This CDR3 is 16 amino acids long. CDR3 in amino acids: CASRSTRDRGLGEQFF. The CDR3 DNA sequence: TGTGCCAGCAGGTCAACGAGGGACAGGGGGCTCGGTGAGCAGTTCTTC.

V usage is TRBV5-4 and J usage is TRBJ2-7; TRBD1 matches 9 bases. Trimming at V came to 2 bases and at J to 3 bases, leaving 3 bases not matched to a gene. The CDR3 runs 14 residues. CDR1 is SGHNT, CDR2 YYREEE, per germline (reference sequence). The CDR3 spells CASSFRDRVYEQYF. The CDR3, as DNA: TGTGCCAGCAGCTTCCGGGACAGGGTCTACGAGCAGTACTTC.

This clone was seen more than once but under ten times. This chain uses TRBV2 with TRBJ2-1; 7 bases line up with TRBD2. V lost 6 bases to trimming and J lost 10 bases; unmatched junction nucleotides: 6. Germline V lookup: CDR1 SNHLY, CDR2 FYNNEI. This CDR3 spans 12 amino acids. The CDR3 region is CASRGLVFEQFF. DNA of the CDR3: TGTGCCAGCAGAGGACTAGTCTTCGAGCAGTTCTTC.

This chain uses TRBV5-8 with TRBJ2-7; 8 bases are a match to TRBD2. The CDR3 has 14 residues. Germline V gene lookup returns CDR1 SGHTS and CDR2 YDEGEE. Germline trimming cut 1 base from V and 6 bases from J; bases unmatched to any gene: 6. This chain's CDR3 is CASSLQREMFEQYF. The CDR3 DNA follows: TGTGCCAGCAGCTTGCAGCGGGAGATGTTCGAGCAGTACTTC.

The genes are TRBV7-9 and TRBJ1-2; TRBD1 aligns across 8 bases. The length of the CDR3 is 16 residues. The germline V gene encodes CDR1 SEHNR and CDR2 FQNEAQ (reference sequence). V dropped 0 bases and J dropped 5; count of bases not matched to a gene: 8. The CDR3 DNA follows: TGTGCCAGCAGCTTAGCTATCCGGGACAGGCCTTATGGCTACACCTTC. This codes for CASSLAIRDRPYGYTF.

This clone was seen a single time. The CDR3 sequence is CASSPGTEGTQYF. The DNA for the CDR3 is TGTGCCAGCAGCCCCGGGACGGAGGGCACGCAGTATTTT. The gene calls are TRBV9 and TRBJ2-3; a weak D match, TRBD2 (6 bases). Trimming took off 4 bases at V and 9 bases at J, with 15 bases between the two ends. Germline CDR1 reads SGDLS; CDR2 reads YYNGEE. The CDR3 consists of 13 residues.

The gene calls are TRBV4-2 and TRBJ2-3; 8 bases fit TRBD2. V lost 4 bases to trimming and J lost 1 base; unmatched junction nucleotides: 4. The CDR3 is 15 amino acids. The germline gives CDR1 LGHNA, CDR2 YNFKEQ. CDR3 amino acids: CASSRLTSGTDTQYF. CDR3 bases: TGTGCCAGCAGCCGTTTGACTAGCGGCACAGATACGCAGTATTTT.

The V call is TRBV30, the J call TRBJ1-5; D possibly corresponds to TRBD1 (6 bases). CDR3 length: 13 amino acids. V was shortened by 5 bases and J by 0 bases, with 8 bases between the two germline ends. Germline lookup yields CDR1 GTSNPN and CDR2 SVGIG (reference sequence). CDR3 sequence reads: CAWSRGSNQPQHF. The CDR3, as DNA: TGTGCCTGGTCCAGGGGTAGCAATCAGCCCCAGCATTTT. The full variable domain, completed using reference TRBV30 and TRBJ1-5, is SQTIHQWPATLVQPVGSPLSLECTVEGTSNPNLYWYRQAAGRGLQLLFYSVGIGQISSEVPQNLSASRPQDRQFILSSKKLLLSDSGFYLCAWSRGSNQPQHFGDGTRLSIL.

The chain joins TRBV4-1 to TRBJ2-7; maybe TRBD2 (6 bases). Germline values: CDR1 MGHRA, CDR2 YSYEKL. CDR3 length: 15 residues. The germline V and J ends were trimmed by 0 bases and 3 bases, with 12 bases remaining between them. This chain's CDR3 is CASSQEGRLDYEQYF. The CDR3 DNA follows: TGCGCCAGCAGCCAAGAAGGGAGGCTTGACTACGAGCAGTACTTC.

V and J are TRBV5-6 and TRBJ1-2; D is perhaps TRBD1 (6 bases). Germline CDR1 and CDR2: SGHDT and YYEEEE. The CDR3 length is 13 residues. With 6 bases removed from V and 6 bases from J, the gap between germline ends came to 15 bases. CDR3 loop: CASISSGVHGYTF. For the CDR3, the DNA is TGTGCCAGCATCTCCTCAGGGGTTCATGGCTACACCTTC. The complete variable domain, with remaining parts taken from reference TRBV5-6 and TRBJ1-2, reads DAGVTQSPTHLIKTRGQQVTLRCSPKSGHDTVSWYQQALGQGPQFIFQYYEEEERQRGNFPDRFSGHQFPNYSSELNVNALLLGDSALYLCASISSGVHGYTFGSGTRLTVV.